Shown below are 27 T cell receptor beta chains from a single sample sequenced in a study of OX40 agonist ivuxolimab in advanced cancers. Using immunoSEQ multiplex PCR, the repertoire was profiled, and TCRdb retains in-frame clones only, with some absent. This sample has about 76,000 clones, with around 85% found just once. The material was CD4+ or CD8+ T cells sorted from blood, obtained in a trial of the OX40 agonist ivuxolimab. Receptor source: an adult with an advanced solid tumor such as melanoma, head and neck, liver or kidney cancer.

V is TRBV29-1 and J is TRBJ1-1, with D tentatively TRBD1 (6 bases). Trimming cost V 6 bases and J 3 bases, with 17 bases left between them. CDR1 and CDR2 from the germline V gene are SQVTM and ANQGSEA. The CDR3 loop spans 14 amino acids. The CDR3 reads CSVSIGGRDTEAFF. In nucleotides, the CDR3 is TGCAGCGTCTCAATAGGGGGTCGGGACACTGAAGCTTTCTTT.

The gene calls are TRBV15 and TRBJ1-4; D call uncertain. The CDR3 contains 13 residues. Trimming shortened V by 3 bases and J by 12 bases, and 14 bases separated the two germline ends. CDR1 is LNHNV, CDR2 YYDKDF, per germline (reference sequence). The CDR3 coding sequence is TGTGCCACCAGCAGGAGCCGAGGATCCGAACTGTTTTTT. This translates into CATSRSRGSELFF.

The gene calls are TRBV2 and TRBJ2-2; D could derive from TRBD1 or TRBD2 (5 bases each). This CDR3 comprises 15 residues. The V gene lost 4 bases and the J gene lost 4 bases, with 13 bases spanning the gap. Germline assignment: CDR1 SNHLY and CDR2 FYNNEI. The CDR3 DNA sequence: TGTGCCAGCAGTGTCACGGGGCCGGGCACCGGGGAGCTGTTTTTT. Protein: CASSVTGPGTGELFF.

The chain recombines TRBV6-4 with TRBJ1-1, with D possibly being TRBD1 (5 bases). V gave up 4 bases and J gave up 3 bases, with 12 bases separating them. The CDR3 sequence is 14 residues long. The germline V gene encodes CDR1 MRHNA and CDR2 SNTAGT. The CDR3 protein is CASSATGADTEAFF. The CDR3 nucleotides are TGTGCCAGCAGTGCGACTGGGGCGGACACTGAAGCTTTCTTT.

This sequence joins TRBV15 and TRBJ2-1; 7 nucleotides line up with TRBD2. This CDR3 region has 15 residues. The junction had 11 bases not matched to a gene; V was cut back by 3 bases and J by 9 bases. Germline V CDR1 and CDR2: LNHNV, YYDKDF (reference sequence). CDR3 DNA sequence: TGTGCCACCAGCAGGGAGGCGGGAGTTCGGGGTGAGCAGTTCTTC. It encodes CATSREAGVRGEQFF.

V gene TRBV5-1 combines with J gene TRBJ2-1; a weak D match, TRBD1 (6 bases). Germline CDR1 is SGHRS and CDR2 is YFSETQ. V was shortened by 4 bases and J by 4 bases, with 21 bases between the two germline ends. This CDR3 is 17 amino acids long. CDR3 nucleotides: TGCGCCAGCAGCGGAATTGTAGGCAGGGGAAATTACAATGAGCAGTTCTTC. Amino acid sequence: CASSGIVGRGNYNEQFF.

This sequence joins TRBV30 and TRBJ1-1, with no clear D. CDR3 length: 14 amino acids. Germline lookup yields CDR1 GTSNPN and CDR2 SVGIG (reference sequence). Trimming left V 2 bases short and J 0 bases short, with 10 bases between. CDR3 amino acids: CAWSRGGLNTEAFF. In DNA form, the CDR3 reads TGTGCCTGGAGTCGGGGAGGACTGAACACTGAAGCTTTCTTT.

The genes are TRBV5-1 and TRBJ2-1; tentative D call: TRBD1 (7 bases). Per the germline V gene, CDR1 is SGHRS and CDR2 is YFSETQ. This CDR3 region has 13 residues. Trimming left V 4 bases short and J 9 bases short, with 14 bases between. CDR3 sequence reads: CASSGGGRSEQFF. CDR3 in DNA: TGCGCCAGCAGCGGAGGGGGCCGCAGTGAGCAGTTCTTC. Variable domain in full (rest from reference TRBV5-1 and TRBJ2-1): KAGVTQTPRYLIKTRGQQVTLSCSPISGHRSVSWYQQTPGQGLQFLFEYFSETQRNKGNFPGRFSGRQFSNSRSEMNVSTLELGDSALYLCASSGGGRSEQFFGPGTRLTVL.

The chain recombines TRBV4-2 with TRBJ2-2; 7 nucleotides match TRBD2. Germline loops: CDR1 LGHNA, CDR2 YNFKEQ. V trimming: 3 bases; J trimming: 3 bases; junction bases outside the gene matches: 7. The CDR3 has 16 residues. The CDR3 region has the DNA TGTGCCAGCAGCCACGCCGGACTAGGGGACACCGGGGAGCTGTTTTTT. Translated: CASSHAGLGDTGELFF.

V is TRBV18 and J is TRBJ2-3, with 14 positions matching TRBD2. V shed 1 base, J shed 0 bases, and the junction held 9 bases outside the gene matches. CDR3 size: 20 residues. CDR1 and CDR2 from the germline V gene are KGHSH and LQKENI. The CDR3 DNA follows: TGTGCCAGCTCACCACGCCGGACTAGCGGGGGGACTTGGAGCACAGATACGCAGTATTTT. This encodes CASSPRRTSGGTWSTDTQYF.

V is TRBV6-1 and J is TRBJ2-6; 7 bases line up with TRBD1. The CDR3 contains 17 residues. V lost 4 bases and J lost 0; bases outside the gene matches: 6. Germline CDR1 and CDR2: MNHNS and SASEGT. In nucleotides, the CDR3 is TGTGCCAGCAGTGTACAGGGGTACAGCTCTGGGGCCAACGTCCTGACTTTC. As protein: CASSVQGYSSGANVLTF.

The genes are TRBV27 and TRBJ2-2; a possible D gene is TRBD1 (6 bases). Trimming took off 5 bases at V and 2 bases at J, with 9 bases between the two ends. Germline assignment: CDR1 MNHEY and CDR2 SMNVEV (reference sequence). CDR3 length: 14 residues. The CDR3 sequence: CASSVGQNTGELFF. The DNA of the CDR3 is TGTGCCAGCAGTGTGGGACAAAACACCGGGGAGCTGTTTTTT.

This rearrangement joins TRBV29-1 to TRBJ2-1, with TRBD2 matching over 10 bases. Per germline, CDR1 SQVTM and CDR2 ANQGSEA. This CDR3 comprises 15 residues. Germline trimming cut 3 bases from V and 8 bases from J; bases unmatched to any gene: 10. CDR3 sequence (DNA): TGCAGCGTTGACATGGCTAGCGGGAGTATTGATGAGCAGTTCTTC. Translated: CSVDMASGSIDEQFF.

The rearrangement joins TRBV5-1 to TRBJ2-1; tentative D call: TRBD2 (6 bases). V was clipped by 2 bases and J by 4 bases, with 13 bases between them. The germline gives CDR1 SGHRS, CDR2 YFSETQ. This CDR3 contains 15 residues. In DNA form, the CDR3 reads TGCGCCAGCAGCTTTGGGGAGGATTCGTACAATGAGCAGTTCTTC. Protein: CASSFGEDSYNEQFF.

J is TRBJ2-5 and V is TRBV19; a weak D match, TRBD1 (5 bases). Per the germline V gene, CDR1 is LNHDA and CDR2 is SQIVND (reference sequence). The CDR3 length is 13 residues. V was trimmed by 11 bases and J by 1 base, leaving 14 bases between them. CDR3 in DNA: TGTGCCTCAAAAGGCAGGGTCCAAGAGACCCAGTACTTC. It codes for CASKGRVQETQYF.

This clone turned up a few times. This chain connects TRBV6-5 to TRBJ1-2; 10 bases map to TRBD1. The V gene end was trimmed by 2 bases and the J gene end by 4 bases; junction bases not matched to a gene: 4. Per the germline V gene, CDR1 is MNHEY and CDR2 is SVGAGI. The CDR3 loop spans 15 amino acids. The CDR3 spells CASSYAGTGAYGYTF. The CDR3 nucleotides read TGTGCCAGCAGTTACGCCGGGACAGGGGCCTATGGCTACACCTTC.

V and J are TRBV6-5 and TRBJ1-5; D remains unclear. The germline V and J ends were trimmed by 6 bases and 4 bases, with 10 bases remaining between them. Looked up from germline, CDR1 is MNHEY and CDR2 is SVGAGI. The length of the CDR3 is 13 residues. For the CDR3, the DNA is TGTGCCAGCAGCTGGAGGAGGAATCAGCCCCAGCATTTT. Its protein product is CASSWRRNQPQHF.

The chain couples TRBV6-5 to TRBJ1-1; D is unresolved. This CDR3 is 13 amino acids long. Germline lookup yields CDR1 MNHEY and CDR2 SVGAGI. V was pared by 5 bases and J by 1 base, with 8 bases between. CDR3 amino acids: CASSPPKNTEAFF. Here the CDR3 DNA reads TGTGCCAGCAGTCCCCCCAAGAACACTGAAGCTTTCTTT.

This rearrangement joins TRBV6-5 to TRBJ2-1; TRBD1 matches 9 bases. This CDR3 comprises 12 residues. J gave up 7 bases and V 7 bases, and 2 bases lay outside the gene matches. Per the germline V gene, CDR1 is MNHEY and CDR2 is SVGAGI. DNA of the CDR3: TGTGCCAGCACGGACAGGGGTAATGAGCAGTTCTTC. This sequence encodes CASTDRGNEQFF.

This sequence joins TRBV5-1 and TRBJ1-5, with TRBD1 matching over 10 bases. The trim removed 4 bases at V and 8 bases at J, leaving 6 bases unmatched. CDR1 and CDR2 (germline): SGHRS, YFSETQ. This CDR3 comprises 14 residues. CDR3 coding DNA: TGCGCCAGCAGCCCGACAGGGGGCAGGGAGCCCCAGCATTTT. This sequence encodes CASSPTGGREPQHF. Based on the CDR3 plus reference TRBV5-1 and TRBJ1-5, the full variable domain is KAGVTQTPRYLIKTRGQQVTLSCSPISGHRSVSWYQQTPGQGLQFLFEYFSETQRNKGNFPGRFSGRQFSNSRSEMNVSTLELGDSALYLCASSPTGGREPQHFGDGTRLSIL.

The rearrangement uses TRBV28 and TRBJ1-3; no firm D call. This CDR3 region has 13 residues. The germline V gene encodes CDR1 MDHEN and CDR2 SYDVKM. V was clipped by 5 bases and J by 7 bases, with 12 bases between them. Here the CDR3 DNA reads TGTGCCAGCAGTCACCCCGATTCCAACACCATATATTTT. Translating it yields CASSHPDSNTIYF.

This clone showed up just a few times. This sequence joins TRBV2 and TRBJ1-1; 7 bases map to TRBD1. The V and J ends lost 4 bases and 10 bases, in that order; junction bases with no gene match: 0. Germline V gene lookup returns CDR1 SNHLY and CDR2 FYNNEI. CDR3 length: 10 amino acids. The CDR3, as DNA: TGTGCCAGCAGTGGGACAGGAGCTTTCTTT. This translates into CASSGTGAFF. Together with reference TRBV2 and TRBJ1-1, the CDR3 gives the full variable domain: EPEVTQTPSHQVTQMGQEVILRCVPISNHLYFYWYRQILGQKVEFLVSFYNNEISEKSEIFDDQFSVERPDGSNFTLKIRSTKLEDSAMYFCASSGTGAFFGQGTRLTVV.

The chain is built from TRBV19 and TRBJ1-6; possible D gene TRBD1, 5 bases. CDR1 is LNHDA, CDR2 SQIVND, per germline (reference sequence). V was cut by 6 bases and J by 4 bases, with 10 bases left in between. The CDR3 runs to 14 residues. CDR3 DNA sequence: TGTGCCAGTAGACCGCAGGGTTATAATTCACCCCTCCACTTT. Translated: CASRPQGYNSPLHF.

This clone was observed once. A read error may produce the germline difference seen at one junction end. V is TRBV30 and J is TRBJ2-7; 8 positions match TRBD2. Looked up from germline, CDR1 is GTSNPN and CDR2 is SVGIG (reference sequence). The length of the CDR3 is 11 residues. CDR3 region: CAWRTGGQLNF. The DNA of the CDR3 is TGTGCCTGGAGGACGGGGGGGCAGCTTAACTTC.

The chain is built from TRBV2 and TRBJ2-7; D uncertain. The CDR3 is made up of 11 amino acids. Deletions cut 8 bases from V and 0 bases from J, with 5 bases between. Looked up from germline, CDR1 is SNHLY and CDR2 is FYNNEI. DNA of the CDR3: TGTGCCAGCCGAAGCTCCTACGAGCAGTACTTC. Protein: CASRSSYEQYF. Combining the CDR3 with reference TRBV2 and TRBJ2-7 gives the whole variable domain EPEVTQTPSHQVTQMGQEVILRCVPISNHLYFYWYRQILGQKVEFLVSFYNNEISEKSEIFDDQFSVERPDGSNFTLKIRSTKLEDSAMYFCASRSSYEQYFGPGTRLTVT.

This clone was picked up one time. The chain is built from TRBV30 and TRBJ1-5, with TRBD1 identical over 8 bases. Germline V CDR1 and CDR2: GTSNPN, SVGIG (reference sequence). J lost 1 base, V lost 7 bases, and 12 bases had no gene match. The CDR3 is 16 residues long. Written as DNA, the CDR3 is TGTGCCTTCCGGGACAGGCTCTCCGGGAGCAATCAGCCCCAGCATTTT. As protein: CAFRDRLSGSNQPQHF.

The chain uses TRBV27 and TRBJ2-5; 15 bases agree with TRBD2. CDR3 length: 16 residues. CDR1 and CDR2 (germline): MNHEY, SMNVEV (reference sequence). Unmatched junction bases numbered 9, after V lost 6 bases and J lost 7 bases. DNA of the CDR3: TGTGCCAGCAGGGGACTAGCGGGAGGCTCTTACGTGACCCAGTACTTC. Amino acid sequence: CASRGLAGGSYVTQYF.